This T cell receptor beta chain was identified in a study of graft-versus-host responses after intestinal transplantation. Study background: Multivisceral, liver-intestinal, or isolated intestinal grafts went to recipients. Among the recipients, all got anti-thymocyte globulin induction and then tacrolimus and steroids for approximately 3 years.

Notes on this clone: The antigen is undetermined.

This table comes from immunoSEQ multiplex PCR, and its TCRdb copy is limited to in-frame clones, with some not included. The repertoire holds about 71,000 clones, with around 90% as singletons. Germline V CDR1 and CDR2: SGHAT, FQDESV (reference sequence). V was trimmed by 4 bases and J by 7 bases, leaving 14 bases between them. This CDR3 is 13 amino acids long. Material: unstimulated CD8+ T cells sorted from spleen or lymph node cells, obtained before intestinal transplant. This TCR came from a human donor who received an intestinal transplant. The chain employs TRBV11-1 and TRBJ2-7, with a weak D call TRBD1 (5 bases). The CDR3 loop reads CASSSSGYREQYF. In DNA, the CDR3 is TGTGCCAGCAGCTCATCAGGGTATCGGGAGCAGTACTTC.